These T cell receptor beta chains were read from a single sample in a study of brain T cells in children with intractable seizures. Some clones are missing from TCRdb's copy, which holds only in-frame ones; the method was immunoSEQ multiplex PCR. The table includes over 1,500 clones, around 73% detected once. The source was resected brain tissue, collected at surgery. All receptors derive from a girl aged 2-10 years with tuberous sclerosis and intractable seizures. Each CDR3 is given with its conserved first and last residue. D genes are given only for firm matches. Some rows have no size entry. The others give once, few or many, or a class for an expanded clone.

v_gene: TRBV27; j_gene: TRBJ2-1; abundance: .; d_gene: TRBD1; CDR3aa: CASSSGTDYNEQFF; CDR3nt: TGTGCCAGCAGTTCCGGGACAGATTACAATGAGCAGTTCTTC
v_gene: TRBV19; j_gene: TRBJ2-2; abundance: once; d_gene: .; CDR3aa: CASSIGPGRTGELFF; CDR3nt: TGTGCCAGTAGTATAGGACCGGGCCGGACCGGGGAGCTGTTTTTT
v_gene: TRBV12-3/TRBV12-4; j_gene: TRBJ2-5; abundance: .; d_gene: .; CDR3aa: CASSLFGTETQYF; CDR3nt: TGTGCCAGCAGTTTGTTTGGTACGGAGACCCAGTACTTC
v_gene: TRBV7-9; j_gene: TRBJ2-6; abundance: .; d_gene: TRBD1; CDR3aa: CASSLGVTGGHSGANVLTF; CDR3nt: TGTGCCAGCAGCTTAGGGGTGACAGGGGGCCACTCTGGGGCCAACGTCCTGACTTTC
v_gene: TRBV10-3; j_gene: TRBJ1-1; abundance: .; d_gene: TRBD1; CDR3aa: CAISAGQGATEAFF; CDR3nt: TGTGCCATCAGTGCAGGACAGGGCGCCACTGAAGCTTTCTTT
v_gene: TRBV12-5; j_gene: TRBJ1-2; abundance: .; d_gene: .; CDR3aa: CASGFIRTDYGYTF; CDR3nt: TGTGCTAGTGGCTTTATAAGGACAGACTATGGCTACACCTTC
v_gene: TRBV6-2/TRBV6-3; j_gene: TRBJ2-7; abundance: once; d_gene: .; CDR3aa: CASSYSYSKHYEQYF; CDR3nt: TGTGCCAGCAGTTACTCCTACAGTAAGCACTACGAGCAGTACTTC
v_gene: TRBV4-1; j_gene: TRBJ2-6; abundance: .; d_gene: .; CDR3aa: CASSPPAGANVLTF; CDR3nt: TGCGCCAGCAGCCCCCCGGCCGGGGCCAACGTCCTGACTTTC
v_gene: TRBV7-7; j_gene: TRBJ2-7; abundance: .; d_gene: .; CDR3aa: CASSLGDSLEQYF; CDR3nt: TGTGCTAGCAGCTTAGGAGACAGTCTGGAGCAGTACTTC
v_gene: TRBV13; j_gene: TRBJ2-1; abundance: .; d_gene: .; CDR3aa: CASSLQGNEQFF; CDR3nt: TGTGCCAGCAGTTTACAGGGAAATGAGCAGTTCTTC
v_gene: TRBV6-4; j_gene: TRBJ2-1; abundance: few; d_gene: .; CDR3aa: CASSDADGVNEQFF; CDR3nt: TGTGCCAGCAGTGACGCTGACGGCGTCAATGAGCAGTTCTTC
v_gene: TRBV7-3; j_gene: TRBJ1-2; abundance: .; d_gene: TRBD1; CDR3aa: CASSLDRDYGYTF; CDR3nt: TGTGCCAGCAGCTTAGACAGGGACTATGGCTACACCTTC
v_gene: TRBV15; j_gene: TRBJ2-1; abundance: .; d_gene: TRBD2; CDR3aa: CATSSGGAWGEQFF; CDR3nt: TGTGCCACCAGTAGCGGGGGGGCCTGGGGTGAGCAGTTCTTC
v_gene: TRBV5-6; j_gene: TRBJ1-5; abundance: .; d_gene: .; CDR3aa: CASSLDGGGNQPQHF; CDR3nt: TGTGCCAGCAGCTTGGACGGGGGGGGTAATCAGCCCCAGCATTTT
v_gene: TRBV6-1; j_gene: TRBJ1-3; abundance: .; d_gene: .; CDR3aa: CASSERAESGNTIYF; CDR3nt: TGTGCCAGCAGTGAAAGGGCAGAGTCTGGAAACACCATATATTTT
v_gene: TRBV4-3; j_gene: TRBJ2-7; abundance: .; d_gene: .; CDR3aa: CASSQDPGLGAYEQYF; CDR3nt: TGCGCCAGCAGCCAAGATCCTGGACTTGGGGCCTACGAGCAGTACTTC
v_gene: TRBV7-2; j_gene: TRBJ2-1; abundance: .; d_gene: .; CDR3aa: CASSRTRIADYNEQFF; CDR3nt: TGTGCCAGCAGTCGGACCCGAATAGCCGACTACAATGAGCAGTTCTTC
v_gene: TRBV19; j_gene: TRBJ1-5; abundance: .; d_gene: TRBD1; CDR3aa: CASRIGTGSVSNQPQHF; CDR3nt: TGTGCCAGTAGGATCGGGACAGGGAGTGTAAGCAATCAGCCCCAGCATTTT
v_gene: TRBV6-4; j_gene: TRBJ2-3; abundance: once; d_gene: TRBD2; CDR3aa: CASSEGRGTDTQYF; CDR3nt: TGTGCCAGCAGTGAAGGGAGGGGCACAGATACGCAGTATTTT
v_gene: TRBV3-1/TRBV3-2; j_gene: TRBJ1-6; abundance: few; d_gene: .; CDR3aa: CASSQTGYSPLHF; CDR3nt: TGTGCCAGCAGCCAGACCGGTTATTCACCCCTCCACTTT
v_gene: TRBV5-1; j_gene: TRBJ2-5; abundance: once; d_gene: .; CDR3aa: CASSQTPKSGETQYF; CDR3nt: TGCGCCAGCAGCCAAACTCCTAAAAGCGGGGAGACCCAGTACTTC
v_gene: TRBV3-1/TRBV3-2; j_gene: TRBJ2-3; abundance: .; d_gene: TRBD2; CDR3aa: CASSQDGGGLTDTQYF; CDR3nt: TGTGCCAGCAGCCAAGATGGCGGGGGGTTAACAGATACGCAGTATTTT
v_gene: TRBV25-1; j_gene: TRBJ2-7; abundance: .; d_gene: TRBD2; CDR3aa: CASRSGGAYEQYF; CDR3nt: TGTGCCAGCCGTAGCGGGGGGGCCTACGAGCAGTACTTC
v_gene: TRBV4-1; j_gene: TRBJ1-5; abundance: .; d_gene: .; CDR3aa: CASSQEAGVHQPQHF; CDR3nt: TGCGCCAGCAGCCAAGAGGCAGGGGTGCATCAGCCCCAGCATTTT